The 21 T cell receptor beta chains below were found in one sample sequenced in a study of blood T cell repertoires in COVID-19. Generated by immunoSEQ multiplex PCR, the TCRdb table keeps only in-frame clones and is missing some. The sample holds a few hundred thousand clones, less than 90% seen once. The sample was peripheral blood. The receptor set was obtained from a man in his fifties or sixties with acute or convalescent COVID-19.

As to this clone: This same CDR3 is encoded by further DNA sequences in the sample. The rearrangement links TRBV14 to TRBJ1-2, with TRBD1 matching 11 bases. The CDR3 is 15 residues long. CDR1 SGHDN and CDR2 FVKESK come from the germline V gene. The ends lost 2 bases at V and 4 bases at J; junction bases unmatched: 3. CDR3 region: CASSQSGTGGYGYTF. The CDR3 DNA reads TGTGCCAGCAGCCAATCTGGGACAGGGGGCTATGGCTACACCTTC.

This rearrangement joins TRBV5-1 to TRBJ2-5, with 8 positions matching TRBD1. CDR3 length: 15 amino acids. Per germline, CDR1 SGHRS and CDR2 YFSETQ. J gave up 5 bases and V 0 bases, and 6 bases lay outside the gene matches. The DNA for the CDR3 is TGCGCCAGCAGCTTGGTTGCAGGGGGCCGGGAGACCCAGTACTTC. It codes for CASSLVAGGRETQYF.

The J gene is TRBJ1-6, the V gene TRBV5-6; TRBD1 might be the D (6 bases). Trimming pared 6 bases from V and 5 bases from J, leaving 12 bases between. CDR1 and CDR2 from the germline V gene are SGHDT and YYEEEE. The CDR3 runs to 14 residues. The CDR3 region has the DNA TGTGCCAGCACCCGAGGGGGGGATAATTCACCCCTCCACTTT. Amino acid sequence: CASTRGGDNSPLHF.

This sequence joins TRBV6-5 and TRBJ2-7; weak D call: TRBD2 (5 bases). Germline V gene lookup returns CDR1 MNHEY and CDR2 SVGAGI. This CDR3 has 16 residues. V gave up 2 bases and J gave up 3 bases, with 17 bases separating them. CDR3 in DNA: TGTGCCAGCAGTTACCGGGGATGGGAAGCCCGCTACGAGCAGTACTTC. Protein product: CASSYRGWEARYEQYF.

This rearrangement joins TRBV4-1 to TRBJ2-7; D is possibly TRBD1 (7 bases). V dropped 6 bases and J dropped 2 bases, with 11 bases sitting between them. Germline CDR1 MGHRA, CDR2 YSYEKL. The CDR3 runs to 13 residues. In DNA form, the CDR3 reads TGCGCCAGCAGAGGGGGCGGGACCTACGAGCAGTACTTC. Translating gives CASRGGGTYEQYF.

There are a few counts of this clone. V and J are TRBV7-2 and TRBJ2-1; possible D gene TRBD2, 6 bases. Trimming removed 5 bases from V and 5 bases from J, with 10 bases in between. The CDR3 totals 13 residues. From germline, CDR1 is SGHTA and CDR2 FQGNSA. The CDR3 spells CASSDRGNNEQFF. CDR3 DNA sequence: TGTGCCAGCAGCGACCGCGGGAACAATGAGCAGTTCTTC.

The chain is built from TRBV19 and TRBJ2-1; 7 positions agree with TRBD1. The CDR3 totals 15 residues. Trimming took 0 bases from V and 5 from J; bases not matched to a gene: 4. From germline, CDR1 is LNHDA and CDR2 SQIVND (reference sequence). CDR3 in amino acids: CASSIDGQVHNEQFF. In nucleotides, the CDR3 is TGTGCCAGTAGTATAGACGGACAGGTCCACAATGAGCAGTTCTTC.

In nucleotides, the CDR3 is TGTGCCAGCAGCCCGACGGGGACAGGGGGCCGCGCAGATACGCAGTATTTT. Amino acids: CASSPTGTGGRADTQYF. The chain carries TRBV7-3 and TRBJ2-3, with 12 bases identical to TRBD1. V lost 5 bases and J lost 4; bases outside the gene matches: 10. Germline CDR1 is SGHTA and CDR2 is FQGTGA. This CDR3 is built from 17 residues.

The V gene is TRBV21-1, the J gene TRBJ2-4; the table assigns TRBD1, which was not confirmed against the DNA. TRBV21-1 is described as a pseudogene. The CDR3 runs to 18 residues. The CDR3 region has the DNA TGTGCCAGCAGCAAAAAGGTCAAATTTCGGGCAGGGAAAAACATTCAGTACTTC. This encodes CASSKKVKFRAGKNIQYF.

This clone was seen a handful of times. The V and J genes are TRBV29-1 and TRBJ1-1; 8 bases are a match to TRBD1. Germline V CDR1 and CDR2: SQVTM, ANQGSEA. Germline trimming cut 3 bases from V and 0 bases from J; bases unmatched to any gene: 3. This CDR3 contains 14 residues. CDR3 region: CSVDPTGVNTEAFF. DNA for the CDR3: TGCAGCGTTGACCCGACAGGGGTGAACACTGAAGCTTTCTTT. Complete variable domain (other parts from reference TRBV29-1 and TRBJ1-1): SAVISQKPSRDICQRGTSLTIQCQVDSQVTMMFWYRQQPGQSLTLIATANQGSEATYESGFVIDKFPISRPNLTFSTLTVSNMSPEDSSIYLCSVDPTGVNTEAFFGQGTRLTVV.

V gene TRBV6-1 combines with J gene TRBJ1-2; TRBD1 matches at 7 bases. J lost 8 bases, V lost 1 base, and 7 bases had no gene match. Germline V lookup: CDR1 MNHNS, CDR2 SASEGT. The CDR3 is 14 residues long. CDR3 coding DNA: TGTGCCAGCAGTGAAGTGGGTAGGGGGCGAGGCTACACCTTC. It yields the protein CASSEVGRGRGYTF.

The chain links TRBV18 to TRBJ1-6; 11 nucleotides align to TRBD1. The CDR3 sequence is 15 residues long. Germline V lookup: CDR1 KGHSH, CDR2 LQKENI. Losses at the gene ends were 5 bases for V and 9 bases for J; bases not matched to a gene: 6. CDR3 sequence reads: CASSAGTGGGSPLHF. The CDR3 DNA reads as TGTGCCAGCTCAGCCGGGACAGGGGGTGGTTCACCCCTCCACTTT.

The V and J genes are TRBV28 and TRBJ2-7; D possibly corresponds to TRBD1 (6 bases). The V gene's germline CDR1 is MDHEN and CDR2 SYDVKM. The CDR3 contains 13 residues. V was clipped by 7 bases and J by 2 bases, with 12 bases between them. The CDR3 reads CASKKDRPYEQYF. DNA of the CDR3: TGTGCCAGCAAAAAGGACAGACCCTACGAGCAGTACTTC.

The gene calls are TRBV5-1 and TRBJ2-1; 10 bases match TRBD2. The V gene's germline CDR1 is SGHRS and CDR2 YFSETQ. The CDR3 length is 16 residues. The V gene end was trimmed by 0 bases and the J gene end by 4 bases; junction bases not matched to a gene: 4. The CDR3 sequence is CASSLGRLAGYNEQFF. The CDR3 DNA reads TGCGCCAGCAGCTTGGGGAGACTAGCGGGTTACAATGAGCAGTTCTTC.

This chain connects TRBV28 to TRBJ1-5; no definite D call. Germline V CDR1 and CDR2: MDHEN, SYDVKM. V gave up 4 bases and J gave up 6 bases, with 13 bases separating them. The CDR3 contains 14 residues. This chain's CDR3 is CASSSPFSGQPQHF. For the CDR3, the DNA is TGTGCCAGCAGTTCTCCCTTTTCCGGTCAGCCCCAGCATTTT.

The V gene is TRBV6-5, the J gene TRBJ2-3, with TRBD2 matching 8 bases. Losses at the gene ends were 0 bases for V and 5 bases for J; bases not matched to a gene: 7. CDR1 is MNHEY and CDR2 is SVGAGI in the germline V gene. The CDR3 is 16 residues long. The CDR3 bases are TGTGCCAGCAGTTACTCGGGACTAGTTCCAGGAGATACGCAGTATTTT. It translates to CASSYSGLVPGDTQYF.

The genes are TRBV7-3 and TRBJ1-1; D gene ambiguous. The ends were cut back, 5 bases at V and 3 bases at J, with 10 bases in the middle. CDR1 and CDR2 from the germline V gene are SGHTA and FQGTGA. CDR3 length: 13 residues. The CDR3 nucleotides are TGTGCCAGCAGCCGAGGGTCTTACACTGAAGCTTTCTTT. Translating it yields CASSRGSYTEAFF.

The chain carries TRBV7-6 and TRBJ2-2; TRBD1 might be the D (5 bases). Trimming left V 3 bases short and J 3 bases short, with 8 bases between. This CDR3 has 14 residues. CDR1 is SGHVS and CDR2 is FNYEAQ in the germline V gene. The CDR3 coding sequence is TGTGCCAGCAGCTTGGGGCACGACACCGGGGAGCTGTTTTTT. Amino acids: CASSLGHDTGELFF. Using reference TRBV7-6 and TRBJ2-2 for the parts outside the CDR3, the full variable domain is GAGVSQSPRYKVTKRGQDVALRCDPISGHVSLYWYRQALGQGPEFLTYFNYEAQQDKSGLPNDRFSAERPEGSISTLTIQRTEQRDSAMYRCASSLGHDTGELFFGEGSRLTVL.

The V call is TRBV6-1, the J call TRBJ2-1, with 8 bases fitting TRBD1. V shed 4 bases and J 5 bases; nucleotides not matched to a gene: 10. Germline V gives CDR1 MNHNS, CDR2 SASEGT. This CDR3 region has 16 residues. The CDR3 bases are TGTGCCAGCAGTGGCGGGTGGCAGGGGGCTGACAATGAGCAGTTCTTC. This gives the protein CASSGGWQGADNEQFF.

This sequence joins TRBV7-2 and TRBJ2-5, with 9 bases lining up with TRBD2. The junction had 14 bases not matched to a gene; V was cut back by 5 bases and J by 1 base. Germline CDR1 reads SGHTA; CDR2 reads FQGNSA. CDR3 length: 18 amino acids. The CDR3 loop is CASSRHWGLAGRQETQYF. CDR3 nucleotides: TGTGCCAGCAGCCGCCATTGGGGCCTAGCGGGGCGCCAAGAGACCCAGTACTTC. Full variable domain (remainder filled in from reference TRBV7-2 and TRBJ2-5): GAGVSQSPSNKVTEKGKDVELRCDPISGHTALYWYRQSLGQGLEFLIYFQGNSAPDKSGLPSDRFSAERTGGSVSTLTIQRTQQEDSAVYLCASSRHWGLAGRQETQYFGPGTRLLVL.

CDR3 sequence: CASSQDLGGPTQPQHF. The CDR3 DNA sequence: TGCGCCAGCAGCCAAGATCTGGGGGGGCCCACCCAGCCCCAGCATTTT. This sequence joins TRBV4-1 and TRBJ1-5, with a tentative D call TRBD1 (6 bases). This CDR3 is 16 amino acids long. CDR1 is MGHRA, CDR2 YSYEKL, per germline. V lost 0 bases to trimming and J lost 7 bases, with 16 bases between them.